This T cell receptor (beta chain) was documented in a study of early T cells in non-severe SARS-CoV-2 infection. Study details: The input, bulk RNA from unsorted whole blood, was sequenced, and chains were unpaired. Study-level results: In VDJdb matching, anti-spike CD8 responses were favored while private and CD4 specificities went missing.

The germline CDR1 and CDR2 sequences are SGDLS and YYNGEE. V dropped 0 bases and J dropped 2; count of bases not matched to a gene: 9. CDR3 length: 18 residues. Each single cDNA molecule received a unique molecular identifier. TCRdb called the 5' RACE reads again in MiXCR, with one record for every CDR3 protein. The table includes more than 80,000 distinct CDR3 sequences, 13% to 15% detected once. This clonotype was detected a few times. Its antigen remains unidentified. The sample was whole blood. This clonotype was sampled from an adult who was a healthcare worker with PCR-confirmed SARS-CoV-2 infection or an uninfected control (not recorded which). This chain links TRBV9 with TRBJ2-1; TRBD2 matches 9 bases. The CDR3 loop is CASSVGGRSGRPYNEQFF. The CDR3 nucleotides are TGTGCCAGCAGCGTAGGGGGGAGGAGCGGGAGGCCCTACAATGAGCAGTTCTTC. Together with reference TRBV9 and TRBJ2-1, the CDR3 gives the full variable domain: DSGVTQTPKHLITATGQRVTLRCSPRSGDLSVYWYQQSLDQGLQFLIQYYNGEERAKGNILERFSAQQFPDLHSELNLSSLELGDSALYFCASSVGGRSGRPYNEQFFGPGTRLTVL.